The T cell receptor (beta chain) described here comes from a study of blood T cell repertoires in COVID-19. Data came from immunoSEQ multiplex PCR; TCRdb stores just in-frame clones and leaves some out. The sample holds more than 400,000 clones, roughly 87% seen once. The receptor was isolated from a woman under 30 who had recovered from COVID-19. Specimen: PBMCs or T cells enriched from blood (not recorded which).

CDR3 sequence (DNA): TGTGCCAGCAGTGAGCGAGCAACGACAGGGGGAGCTTTCTTT. It encodes CASSERATTGGAFF. This rearrangement joins TRBV6-4 to TRBJ1-1; 9 bases line up with TRBD1. The ends lost 3 bases at V and 10 bases at J; junction bases unmatched: 9. In germline, CDR1 is MRHNA, CDR2 SNTAGT. The CDR3 is 14 residues long.